One T cell receptor beta chain is described in this entry. The source of the sample is a study of blood T cell repertoires in COVID-19. Study summary: Sites in the United States, Italy and Spain provided acute and convalescent COVID-19 samples.

The assay was immunoSEQ multiplex PCR, and TCRdb's table has in-frame clones only and misses some. Of 400,000 to 450,000 clones in the sample, about 87% were seen once. The receptor's source is a woman in her 50s with COVID-19, enrolled during active disease. Sequences were obtained from peripheral blood.

The CDR3 DNA sequence: TGTGCCAGCACCTTTGACAGGGGGAATGGCTACACCTTC. Its protein is CASTFDRGNGYTF. The genes are TRBV5-4 and TRBJ1-2, with 9 bases that match TRBD1. Germline CDR1 reads SGHNT; CDR2 reads YYREEE (reference sequence). This CDR3 is built from 13 residues. V gave up 6 bases and J gave up 6 bases; unmatched junction bases: 6.